These 12 T cell receptor beta chains share one sample of origin, sequenced in a study of Tregs in tolerant kidney transplant recipients. The table came from immunoSEQ multiplex PCR; TCRdb's copy has only in-frame clones and leaves some out. Its listing shows 50,000 or so clones. Specimen: CD4+ T cells from blood, collected before the transplant. All receptors derive from a human donor who received a combined kidney and bone marrow transplant.

As concerns this clone: The missing CDR3 end, 3 residues past where the read stops, is filled in from the germline J gene. The chain uses TRBV20-1 and TRBJ2-6; 12 positions match TRBD1. With V trimmed by 5 bases and J by 2 bases, 10 bases remained unmatched. Germline V gene data show CDR1 as DFQATT and CDR2 as SNEGSKA (reference sequence). The CDR3 is made up of 18 amino acids. The sequenced CDR3 bases are TGCAGTGCTGGAGGGACAGGGGGCCCGGGGACTGGGGCCAACGTC. Translated: CSAGGTGGPGTGANV. The CDR3 in its entirety is CSAGGTGGPGTGANVLTF.

A word on this clone: The read ends 3 residues early relative to the CDR3; the germline J gene fills the gap. The chain carries TRBV30 and TRBJ1-2; D is uncertain. This CDR3 has 11 residues. Trimming removed 0 bases at V and 5 bases at J, with 4 bases between. Germline V lookup: CDR1 GTSNPN, CDR2 SVGIG (reference sequence). CDR3: CAWSVGYGYTF. The part of the CDR3 DNA that was read is TGTGCCTGGAGTGTAGGGTATGGC.

Regarding this clone: Coverage ceases 3 residues before the CDR3 finishes, and the germline J gene fills in the end. The chain uses TRBV30 and TRBJ2-6; D call uncertain. Per germline, CDR1 GTSNPN and CDR2 SVGIG (reference sequence). The CDR3 totals 17 residues. V lost 1 base, J lost 0 bases, and 13 bases lay in between. The CDR3 protein is CAWSGGRSSSGANVLTF. The covered CDR3 bases are TGTGCCTGGAGTGGTGGCAGGTCGAGCTCTGGGGCCAACGTC.

In the case of this clone: The read gets to within 3 residues of the CDR3 end, and the germline J gene fills in the rest. This rearrangement joins TRBV5-1 to TRBJ1-4; the D is unclear. Germline V lookup: CDR1 SGHRS, CDR2 YFSETQ. The CDR3 is made up of 16 amino acids. The V end lost 0 bases, the J end lost 0 bases, and 9 bases lay between the germline ends. CDR3 DNA (partial): TGCGCCAGCAGCTTGGACATGTCCGCAACTAATGAAAAA. Translating gives CASSLDMSATNEK. In full, the CDR3 reads CASSLDMSATNEKLFF.

Comment on this clone: The observed sequence ends 3 residues before the CDR3 terminus, with the missing tail filled in from the germline J gene. This chain uses TRBV20-1 with TRBJ1-1; a weak D match, TRBD1 (5 bases). CDR1 and CDR2 from the germline V gene are DFQATT and SNEGSKA (reference sequence). The length of the CDR3 is 12 residues. Trimming removed 3 bases at V and 5 bases at J, with 10 bases between. CDR3 residues: CSARRGGTEAFF. The sequenced part of the CDR3 DNA is TGCAGTGCTAGGCGCGGGGGGACTGAA.

Worth noting for this clone: The CDR3 end lies 3 residues beyond the end of the read and is filled in from the germline J gene. V and J are TRBV6-2 or TRBV6-3 and TRBJ1-5; TRBD1 matches 7 bases. The germline V gene has CDR1 MNHEY and CDR2 SVGEGT. V lost 2 bases, J lost 7 bases, and 8 bases stayed unmatched. The CDR3 consists of 15 residues. This CDR3 is CASSYPMDRSQPQHF. The CDR3 DNA, read in part, is TGTGCCAGCAGTTACCCTATGGACAGGAGCCAGCCC.

Comment on this clone: The CDR3 end is not reached by the read, which stops 3 residues before it; the germline J gene fills it in. This chain connects TRBV19 to TRBJ1-1; 8 bases are a match to TRBD1. With V trimmed by 4 bases and J by 5 bases, 3 bases remained unmatched. Germline V gene lookup returns CDR1 LNHDA and CDR2 SQIVND (reference sequence). The length of the CDR3 is 13 residues. The part of the CDR3 DNA that was read is TGTGCCAGTAGTAAACAGGGGGTTACTGAA. The encoded protein is CASSKQGVTE. The whole CDR3 protein is CASSKQGVTEAFF.

The CDR3 loop is CASRGRQGYGYTF. The CDR3 DNA, read in part, is TGTGCCAGTAGGGGGAGGCAGGGCTATGGC. The chain couples TRBV19 to TRBJ1-2, with D maybe TRBD1 (5 bases). The read terminates 3 residues before the CDR3 end, so the remaining end is supplied by the germline J gene. V was cut by 6 bases and J by 4 bases, with 12 bases left in between. The CDR3 length is 13 residues. The germline V gene has CDR1 LNHDA and CDR2 SQIVND (reference sequence).

Concerning this clone itself: The CDR3 is cut off 3 residues early in the read; its end comes from the germline J gene. This chain uses TRBV18 with TRBJ2-1; TRBD1 matches at 12 bases. The V gene end was trimmed by 6 bases and the J gene end by 7 bases; junction bases not matched to a gene: 7. Germline V gene sequence: CDR1 KGHSH, CDR2 LQKENI. The CDR3 sequence is 15 residues long. CDR3 DNA (partial): TGTGCCAGCTCCCGAGGGACAGGGGGCTTAAATGAG. Translated: CASSRGTGGLNE. The entire CDR3 sequence reads CASSRGTGGLNEQFF. Based on the CDR3 plus reference TRBV18 and TRBJ2-1, the full variable domain is NAGVMQNPRHLVRRRGQEARLRCSPMKGHSHVYWYRQLPEEGLKFMVYLQKENIIDESGMPKERFSAEFPKEGPSILRIQQVVRGDSAAYFCASSRGTGGLNEQFFGPGTRLTVL.

For this clone: The read gets to within 3 residues of the CDR3 end, and the germline J gene fills in the rest. The J gene is TRBJ1-2, the V gene TRBV12-3 or TRBV12-4, with 10 bases lining up with TRBD1. This CDR3 is built from 15 residues. V was pared by 4 bases and J by 7 bases, with 9 bases of the junction left unmatched. CDR3 sequence reads: CASSSRQGARSGYTF. The sequenced CDR3 bases are TGTGCCAGCAGTTCCCGACAGGGGGCGCGGAGTGGC.

As to this clone: The missing CDR3 end, 3 residues past where the read stops, is filled in from the germline J gene. The chain recombines TRBV19 with TRBJ2-4; possible D gene TRBD2, 6 bases. This CDR3 contains 13 residues. Deletions cut 9 bases from V and 9 bases from J, with 18 bases between. CDR1 is LNHDA, CDR2 SQIVND, per germline (reference sequence). This CDR3 reads CASNGVSGSIQYF. The covered CDR3 bases are TGTGCCAGCAACGGGGTTTCCGGGAGCATT.

Turning to this clone: The read stops 3 residues short of the end of the CDR3; the missing end is completed from the germline J gene. The rearrangement joins TRBV7-6 to TRBJ2-3, with D perhaps TRBD1 (6 bases). Germline-derived CDR1 and CDR2 are SGHVS and FNYEAQ. This CDR3 is built from 14 residues. V was trimmed by 5 bases and J by 4 bases, leaving 13 bases between them. CDR3 bases read: TGTGCCAGCAGCCCACAGGGATTCGCAGATACG. It encodes CASSPQGFADT. The full CDR3 sequence reads CASSPQGFADTQYF.